The present T cell receptor (beta chain) was sequenced within a study of tumor and adjacent non-tumor tissue in lung cancer (dated by TCRdb to the late 2010s). Context from the whole study: Of the cohort, 11 to 12 patients had adenocarcinoma, 2 had squamous cell carcinoma and 1 had small cell lung cancer. The 15 or so patients were aged roughly 31 to 80 years, included around ten men and 5 women, and had TNM stage I to III disease. In total, sequencing yielded 130,000,000 or so productive TCRbeta reads, which works out to an average of approximately 4.1 million reads per sample. Using bulk TCRbeta repertoires from over 14 lung cancer patients, the study set lung tumor tissue side by side with matched distant non-tumor lung tissue. TCRbeta CDR3 sequencing was performed on about 30 paired specimens, with one tumor sample and one normal lung sample collected per patient. Broad study findings and their caveats: Because peripheral blood was not sequenced, blood TCRbeta repertoires in the lung cancer patients of the study were not examined. A significantly larger cumulative share of the repertoire was made up by the top 100 clones in normal lung than in tumor tissue. Neither the sequencing platform nor unique molecular identifiers are named or mentioned anywhere in the methods. TCR diversity (inverse Simpson) was significantly higher in tumor than in normal lung tissue (roughly 390 vs 170, P = 0.0075, Mann-Whitney U test). TCR diversity was significantly higher in younger patients, and greater tumor TCR diversity was associated with shorter overall survival and shorter disease-free survival. Only about 15 patients were in the cohort, and the authors stated that larger samples and more detailed clinical data are needed.

The library was made by multiplex PCR. TCRdb lists the instrument as Illumina HiSeq 2500. TCRbeta libraries were built by three rounds of nested PCR using primers (Table S4), following protocols modified from ARM-PCR. Before sequencing, PCR products of 200-500 bp were cut from the gel and purified using the QIAquick gel extraction kit. As for the authors' bioinformatics: Trimmomatic was used to clean the reads, FLASH merged the cleaned reads into complete CDR3 sequences, and MiTCR assigned the sequences to V(D)J germline segments. VDJtools was used to compute clonal diversity as the inverse Simpson's index. A read counted as productive if the sequence was in-frame and lacked a premature stop codon. TCRdb took the public reads, trimmed them with fastp at Q25, ran MiXCR for clone calling and kept in-frame beta chains. One record per CDR3 amino acid sequence lists the most common genes and DNA. The V and J calls, along with clone size, are taken from TCRdb and not from the paper's own processing. The sample table lists about 76,000 distinct CDR3 sequences, around two thirds of them with a count of one. The biggest ten clones account for roughly 12% of the sample.

The CDR3 measures 16 amino acids from cysteine to phenylalanine. Only CDR3 DNA remains: 48 bases, in frame from the first base. The germline V gene gives CDR1 as SGHAT and CDR2 as FQNNGV. Note on this clonotype: No antigen is known for it. Since a much larger clone is just one base distant, this may be a read error.

RNA was isolated from bulk, unsorted tissue, and RNA quality was assessed with a NanoDrop ND-1000 and an Agilent 2100. Donors were newly diagnosed lung cancer patients admitted for thoracic surgery in China between August and November 2014, without prior chemotherapy. Anyone who had undergone radiotherapy or chemotherapy before, or who had another cancer at the same time, was left out of the study. Surgical tissue pieces of about 1-2.2 cm3 were preserved in RNAlater solution and stored at -80 °C until use. The source material was lung tumor tissue. The chain links TRBV11-2 with TRBJ2-7, and TRBD1 aligns with 10 junction nucleotides. This clonotype was sampled from a woman aged 70-85 years with non-small cell lung cancer. The CDR3 protein sequence reads: CAGSPRQGASSYEQYF. DNA sequence: TGTGCCGGCAGCCCCCGACAGGGGGCTAGCTCCTACGAGCAGTACTTC.